This entry is about one TCR beta chain. The antigen is undetermined. Method: immunoSEQ multiplex PCR; TCRdb's copy keeps in-frame clones and lacks some. In the table there are roughly 19,000 clones, more than 75% of which are singletons. The sample originates from a study of neoadjuvant nivolumab and ipilimumab in lung cancer. Trimming took off 0 bases at V and 1 base at J, with 9 bases between the two ends. CDR1 MNHEY and CDR2 SVGAGI come from the germline V gene. The CDR3 contains 15 residues. Study conclusions and caveats: Blood richness before therapy tracked richness in tumors resected after neoadjuvant therapy. Only two of four nivolumab-treated tumors gained richness and clonality by surgery. Resected tumors had greater TCR richness and clonality than uninvolved lung.

This specimen was tumor tissue, taken after neoadjuvant nivolumab, alone or with ipilimumab, at or shortly before surgery. The source is an adult with non-small cell lung cancer. This chain links TRBV6-5 with TRBJ1-1; TRBD1 might be the D (6 bases). The CDR3: CASSYSGGANTEAFF. CDR3 DNA sequence: TGTGCCAGCAGTTACTCCGGGGGGGCGAACACTGAAGCTTTCTTT.